This TCR beta chain was found in a study of T cells after yellow fever vaccination. This clonotype was seen repeatedly, ten times or more. Its target is not known. General study findings and limits: Most primary-vaccination clones recurred post-booster (under 98% CD4, roughly 90% CD8). Across the CD4 and CD8 compartments, a small share of clonotypes was present in both.

The study made its TCR cDNA through 5'RACE template switching. That step introduced a universal primer site along with UMIs. TCRdb analysed the 5' RACE reads with MiXCR anew, one entry per CDR3 protein. The table records about 310,000 distinct CDR3 sequences, around 4% of them present only once. The TCR was taken from a man younger than 35 who received the YFV17D yellow fever vaccine. This sample comprised PBMCs, obtained on the day of the yellow fever booster vaccination.

The CDR3 is CASSLALFTDTQYF. The CDR3 DNA follows: TGTGCCAGCAGCTTAGCATTATTCACAGATACGCAGTATTTT. The chain carries TRBV7-8 and TRBJ2-3; D unclear. Trimming stripped 0 bases from V and 2 bases from J, with 6 bases between. The germline CDR1 and CDR2 sequences are SGHVS and FQNEAQ. CDR3 length equals 14 residues.